The T cell receptor (beta chain) described here comes from a study of CD8+ T cells in alopecia areata. The CDR3 sequence is 16 residues long. The germline V gene has CDR1 GTSNPN and CDR2 SVGIG (reference sequence). The V and J ends lost 7 bases and 6 bases, in that order; junction bases with no gene match: 19. Sample treatment: oral pan-JAK inhibitor, 5-10 mg twice daily. Individuals with alopecia areata gave both lesional scalp punch biopsies and peripheral blood for collection. Extraction of RNA preceded its reverse transcription into cDNA, which served as the sequencing template. The method was immunoSEQ multiplex PCR; TCRdb's version includes in-frame clones alone and lacks a portion of them. The sample records 270,000 or so clones, 55% to 70% being singletons. This clone was picked up a small number of times.

The source of this sequence is a human donor with alopecia areata. Sequences were derived from CD4+ T cells sorted from blood, sampled at week 24, from a patient treated with tofacitinib. The rearrangement joins TRBV30 to TRBJ1-2; 8 bases fit TRBD1. The DNA for the CDR3 is TGTGCCTACCAATTGGGGGGACCCCCGACAGGGGATGGCTACACCTTC. Translation: CAYQLGGPPTGDGYTF.